This TCR beta chain was profiled in a study of OX40 agonist ivuxolimab in advanced cancers. The CDR3 is 14 residues long. From germline, CDR1 is SGHVS and CDR2 FNYEAQ. The V gene end was trimmed by 5 bases and the J gene end by 6 bases; junction bases not matched to a gene: 8. Profiling relied on immunoSEQ multiplex PCR, and the TCRdb table lists in-frame clones only, not all of them. The sample lists about 14,000 clones; around 69% were seen once. The chain combines TRBV7-6 with TRBJ2-7; 9 bases fit TRBD2. Sample: CD4+ or CD8+ T cells sorted from blood, taken in a trial of the OX40 agonist ivuxolimab. The source of this sequence is an adult with an advanced solid tumor such as melanoma, head and neck, liver or kidney cancer. The CDR3 nucleotides are TGTGCCAGCAGCCCCCGGACTAGCGCCGGCGAGCAGTACTTC. Encoded protein: CASSPRTSAGEQYF.